The present T cell receptor beta chain was sequenced within a study of lymphopenia after photon versus proton radiotherapy. The study, taken as a whole, reports: Under photons, naive T cells and diversity fell while effector/memory populations rose.

The assay was immunoSEQ multiplex PCR, and TCRdb's table has in-frame clones only and misses some. Of about 37,000 clones detected, 85% to 90% appear once; the ten largest clones hold roughly 3%. For this clone: Antigen specificity is unknown.

Here the sequenced sample was peripheral blood, taken from a patient treated with photon-based radiotherapy. This TCR derives from a man aged 45-65 years with gastric cancer.

Here the CDR3 reads CASSFPGEQFF. The CDR3 DNA reads as TGTGCCAGCAGCTTTCCCGGTGAGCAGTTCTTC. The J gene is TRBJ2-1, the V gene TRBV7-9; D remains ambiguous. The CDR3 sequence is 11 residues long. Trimming took 3 bases from V and 9 from J, leaving 6 bases between them. Germline values: CDR1 SEHNR, CDR2 FQNEAQ (reference sequence).